This TCR beta chain was recovered during a study of blood T cell repertoires in COVID-19. Overall study context: Material from acute and convalescent COVID-19 was sourced from the United States, Italy and Spain.

Only a few counts were recorded for this clone. As processed by the authors: The authors estimated nucleated cell counts from reference gene primer amplification. Libraries were prepared by immunoSEQ multiplex PCR; TCRdb keeps only in-frame clonotypes and omits some of them. That table is the source of V, J and clone size, and D and trimming were worked out from the DNA. The sample has a few hundred thousand clones, about 80% seen once; the top ten hold approximately 1.8%. Material: peripheral blood. The receptor was derived from a man aged 30-40 years who had recovered from COVID-19.

The CDR3 sequence: CASSLAPGRYEQYF. DNA for the CDR3: TGTGCCAGCAGCTTGGCGCCAGGGCGGTACGAGCAGTACTTC. This chain links TRBV5-6 with TRBJ2-7; possible D gene TRBD1, 5 bases. The CDR3 is 14 residues long. Germline V CDR1 and CDR2: SGHDT, YYEEEE. V lost 0 bases and J lost 4, with 11 bases in between.